This TCR beta chain was documented in a study of blood T cell repertoires in COVID-19. For the study at large: COVID-19 samples, acute and convalescent, were from the United States, Italy and Spain.

The table lists this clone with a count of one. Method: immunoSEQ multiplex PCR; TCRdb's copy keeps in-frame clones and lacks some. The table records tens of thousands of clones, roughly nine tenths of them present only once. Germline V gives CDR1 KGHSH, CDR2 LQKENI. CDR3 length: 18 residues. The ends were cut back, 3 bases at V and 0 bases at J, with 18 bases in the middle. The source material was peripheral blood. This clonotype was obtained from a woman between 45 and 65 years old in a cohort sampled during active COVID-19. V gene TRBV18 combines with J gene TRBJ1-5; D not certain. CDR3 in DNA: TGTGCCAGCTCACCCCATCCGGTATTGAACAGTAGCAATCAGCCCCAGCATTTT. The encoded protein is CASSPHPVLNSSNQPQHF.